This TCR beta chain was sequenced during a study of OX40 agonist ivuxolimab in advanced cancers. Study information: Ivuxolimab, an agonistic anti-OX40 (CD134) antibody, was given to patients. Ivuxolimab was administered intravenously to patients at 0.01 to 10 mg/kg every 2 weeks.

The CDR3 length is 15 residues. Germline CDR1 LNHDA, CDR2 SQIVND (reference sequence). The V and J ends lost 1 base and 3 bases, in that order; junction bases with no gene match: 2. TCRdb's copy holds only in-frame clones and misses some; the assay was immunoSEQ multiplex PCR. The data hold 75,000 to 95,000 clones, with about 92% observed a single time. Samples of blood were obtained at baseline, on cycle 4 day 1, and on cycle 7 day 1. The input for sequencing was CD4+ or CD8+ T cells sorted from blood, taken in a trial of the OX40 agonist ivuxolimab. The chain combines TRBV19 with TRBJ1-3, with 8 nucleotides matching TRBD1. The clonotype was recovered from an adult with an advanced solid tumor such as melanoma, head and neck, liver or kidney cancer. The CDR3 spells CASSIGGQVGNTIYF. Written as DNA, the CDR3 is TGTGCCAGTAGTATAGGGGGACAGGTTGGAAACACCATATATTTT.